This note documents a single TCR beta chain sequence. Antigen specificity is unknown. The data derive from a study of cytomegalovirus exposure and HLA in healthy donors. The study's findings and limits: Rare sequences made up most TCRs, while some public TCRs were found in many donors.

Produced via immunoSEQ multiplex PCR; TCRdb's table is partial and in-frame only. The table has 210,000 or so clones, approximately 86% seen once. This receptor was obtained from a woman between 18 and 29 years old in good health and CMV-seronegative. Material: PBMCs.

The CDR3 nucleotides are TGTGCCAGCAGTGGGAAGTCTAGCGGGAGTGGTCGCACCGGGGAGCTGTTTTTT. Translating it yields CASSGKSSGSGRTGELFF. The rearrangement links TRBV2 to TRBJ2-2; 10 nucleotides agree with TRBD2. Germline loops: CDR1 SNHLY, CDR2 FYNNEI. V dropped 4 bases and J dropped 4; count of bases not matched to a gene: 12. CDR3 length: 18 residues.